This T cell receptor beta chain was found in a study of CXCR3-negative and CXCR3-positive naive CD8 T cells. Regarding the study as a whole: Naive cells that were CXCR3-positive had more hydrophobic TRB CDR3s (compared with CXCR3-negative naive cells).

There are 13 residues in the CDR3. Per the germline V gene, CDR1 is SSHAT and CDR2 is FNYEAQ (reference sequence). 5' RACE that incorporated UMI labels was used to prepare the TRB cDNA libraries. TCRdb re-analyzed the 5' RACE reads; it lists each CDR3 protein once, without DNA. The sample includes about 98,000 distinct CDR3 sequences. Notes on this clonotype: Its matching antigen is unknown.

The chain has TRBV7-7 and TRBJ1-6. Sequencing input: naive CXCR3+ CD8+ T cells from blood. Sample subset: CD45RO-CCR7+CD27+CD95- naive CD8+ T cells expressing CXCR3 (TNR3+). This receptor was taken from a human donor in good health. Some clones in this sample may be carry-over from other donors' samples. The CDR3 is CASSLELSSPLHF.